The entry that follows covers one T cell receptor (beta chain) sequence. Its matching antigen is unknown. The authors ran a second PCR of 7 to 11 cycles using a sample-barcoded 5' primer and a J-beta primer mix. TCRdb analysed the 5' RACE reads with MiXCR anew, one entry per CDR3 protein. The sample lists 1.5 million to 2 million distinct CDR3 sequences, 28% occurring once. The data stem from a study of blood T cells in healthy people across ages. Across the whole study: Capturing about one barcoded beta molecule per two T cells was achieved by template switching.

Each donor's blood draw was around 10 milliliters of peripheral blood. V lost 0 bases to trimming and J lost 0 bases, with 9 bases between them. In germline, CDR1 is DFQATT, CDR2 SNEGSKA (reference sequence). This CDR3 has 15 residues. Notes on the study in general: The study found TCR beta diversity correlated strongly with naive T cell percentage.

The V gene is TRBV20-1, the J gene TRBJ2-1; D tentatively fits TRBD1 or TRBD2 (5 bases each). The sample comprised blood. This clonotype originated in a woman in her twenties or thirties in good health. CDR3 sequence: CSARDLGTSYNEQFF. DNA for the CDR3: TGCAGTGCTAGAGATCTTGGGACCTCCTACAATGAGCAGTTCTTC.